This entry lists 5 T cell receptor beta chains sequenced from one sample in a study of cytomegalovirus exposure and HLA in healthy donors. The PCR had 60 Vbeta and 13 Jbeta primers. Only in-frame clones appear in the TCRdb table, and some are missing; sequencing was by immunoSEQ multiplex PCR. Of roughly 63,000 clones listed, roughly 77% are singletons. The sequenced material came from PBMCs. The receptors were gathered from a woman between 35 and 50 years old in good health and CMV-seropositive.

This sequence joins TRBV28 and TRBJ2-5; a weak D match, TRBD1 (6 bases). Near its end, the DNA agrees better with TRBJ2-7, so the J call may be wrong. The CDR3 is 12 amino acids. Looked up from germline, CDR1 is MDHEN and CDR2 is SYDVKM. The CDR3 nucleotides are TGTGCCAGCAGATCAGGGGTCTACGAGCAGTACTTC. As protein: CASRSGVYEQYF.

V gene TRBV19 combines with J gene TRBJ2-1, with 7 positions matching TRBD1. The germline V gene encodes CDR1 LNHDA and CDR2 SQIVND (reference sequence). This CDR3 is 14 amino acids long. Trimming took 6 bases from V and 4 from J; bases not matched to a gene: 6. CDR3 nucleotides: TGTGCCAGTAGCCACCGGGACAGATACAATGAGCAGTTCTTC. It encodes CASSHRDRYNEQFF.

The chain has TRBV19 and TRBJ1-2; D perhaps matches TRBD1 (5 bases). The CDR3 loop spans 13 amino acids. Deletions cut 5 bases from V and 4 bases from J, with 11 bases between. CDR1 LNHDA and CDR2 SQIVND come from the germline V gene (reference sequence). CDR3: CASSPGGVYGYTF. The CDR3 DNA follows: TGTGCCAGTAGTCCCGGGGGTGTCTATGGCTACACCTTC.

This clone was found once. J is TRBJ2-3 and V is TRBV9; 11 nucleotides agree with TRBD2. Germline CDR1 is SGDLS and CDR2 is YYNGEE. This CDR3 region has 16 residues. After removal of 3 bases from V and 2 bases from J, the junction contained 5 bases not matched to a gene. The CDR3 is CASSAILAGVTDTQYF. CDR3 bases: TGTGCCAGCAGCGCGATACTAGCGGGGGTCACAGATACGCAGTATTTT.

The chain combines TRBV6-1 with TRBJ2-7, with D possibly matching TRBD2 (5 bases). The CDR3 has 11 amino acids. Germline assignment: CDR1 MNHNS and CDR2 SASEGT. The ends were cut back, 10 bases at V and 5 bases at J, with 12 bases in the middle. The chain's CDR3 is CAIEGWDEQYF. CDR3 DNA: TGTGCCATCGAGGGATGGGACGAGCAGTACTTC.